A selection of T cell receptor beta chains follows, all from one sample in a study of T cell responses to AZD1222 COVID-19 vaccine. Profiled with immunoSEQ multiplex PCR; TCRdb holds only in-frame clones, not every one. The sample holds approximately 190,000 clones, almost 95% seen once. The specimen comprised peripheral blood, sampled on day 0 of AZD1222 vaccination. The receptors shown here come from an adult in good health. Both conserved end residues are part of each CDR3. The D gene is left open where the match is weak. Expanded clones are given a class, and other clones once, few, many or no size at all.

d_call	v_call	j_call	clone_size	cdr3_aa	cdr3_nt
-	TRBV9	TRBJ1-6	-	CASSVEAYNSPLHF	TGTGCCAGCAGCGTAGAAGCGTATAATTCACCCCTCCACTTT
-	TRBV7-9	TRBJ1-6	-	CASSRNPGLLFSPLHF	TGTGCCAGCAGCCGTAATCCGGGACTCTTATTTTCACCCCTCCACTTT
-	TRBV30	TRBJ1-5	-	CAWSVPVGRAVLGNQPQHF	TGTGCCTGGAGTGTCCCTGTAGGACGGGCGGTTTTGGGCAATCAGCCCCAGCATTTT
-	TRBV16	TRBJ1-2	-	CASRHRTPYGYTF	TGTGCCAGCAGACACCGGACACCCTATGGCTACACCTTC
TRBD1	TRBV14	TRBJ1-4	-	CASSQDLPGQGREKLFF	TGTGCCAGCAGCCAAGATCTTCCGGGACAGGGGCGGGAAAAACTGTTTTTT
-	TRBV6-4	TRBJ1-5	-	CASSEGSAPNQPQHF	TGTGCCAGCAGTGAGGGGTCGGCCCCCAATCAGCCCCAGCATTTT
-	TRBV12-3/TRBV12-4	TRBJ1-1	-	CASRRGTVSEAFF	TGTGCCAGCAGGCGAGGGACTGTCTCTGAAGCTTTCTTT
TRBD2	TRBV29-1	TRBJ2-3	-	CSVEGLGREKDTQYF	TGCAGCGTCGAAGGGCTGGGGCGGGAGAAAGATACGCAGTATTTT
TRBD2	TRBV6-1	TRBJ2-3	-	CASSEAGLAVTDTQYF	TGTGCCAGCAGTGAAGCGGGACTAGCGGTCACAGATACGCAGTATTTT
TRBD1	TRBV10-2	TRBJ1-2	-	CASSPGGLGYTF	TGCGCCAGCAGCCCAGGGGGACTTGGCTACACCTTC
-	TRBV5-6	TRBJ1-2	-	CASSLDGRHGYTF	TGTGCCAGCAGCTTGGATGGCAGGCATGGCTACACCTTC
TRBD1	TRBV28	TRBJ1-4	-	CASSHLGTGENEKLFF	TGTGCCAGCAGCCATCTCGGCACAGGGGAAAATGAAAAACTGTTTTTT
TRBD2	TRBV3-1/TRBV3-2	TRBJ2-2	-	CASSPISGRSGSTGELFF	TGTGCCAGCAGCCCTATTAGCGGGAGGAGCGGTAGCACCGGGGAGCTGTTTTTT
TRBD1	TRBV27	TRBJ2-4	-	CASRATGVAKNIQYF	TGTGCCAGCAGAGCGACAGGGGTGGCCAAAAACATTCAGTACTTC
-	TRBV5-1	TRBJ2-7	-	CASSEGDDEQYF	TGCGCCAGCAGCGAGGGGGACGACGAGCAGTACTTC
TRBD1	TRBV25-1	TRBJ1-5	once	CASSESTGLDGNQPQHF	TGTGCCAGCAGTGAATCGACAGGGCTTGATGGCAATCAGCCCCAGCATTTT
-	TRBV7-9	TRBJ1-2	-	CASSLTSSGYTF	TGTGCCAGCAGCTTAACGTCAAGTGGCTACACCTTC
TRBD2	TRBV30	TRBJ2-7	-	CAWSQAGLAYEQYF	TGTGCCTGGAGTCAAGCGGGACTAGCCTACGAGCAGTACTTC
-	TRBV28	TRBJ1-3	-	CASSLGRTVSGNTIYF	TGTGCCAGCAGTTTAGGCCGGACAGTCTCTGGAAACACCATATATTTT
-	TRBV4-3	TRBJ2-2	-	CASSQDQVGGANTGELFF	TGCGCCAGCAGCCAAGATCAGGTCGGGGGAGCGAACACCGGGGAGCTGTTTTTT
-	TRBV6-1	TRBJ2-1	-	CASSEVGYNEQFF	TGTGCCAGCAGTGAAGTCGGGTACAATGAGCAGTTCTTC
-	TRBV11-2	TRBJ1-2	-	CASSFRQGLNYGYTF	TGTGCCAGCAGCTTCCGGCAGGGTCTTAACTATGGCTACACCTTC
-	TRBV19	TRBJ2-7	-	CASSPGRAPRLTYEQYF	TGTGCCAGTAGTCCCGGACGCGCACCGAGATTGACCTACGAGCAGTACTTC
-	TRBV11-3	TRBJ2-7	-	CASSLIGAGIHEQYF	TGTGCCAGCAGCTTAATCGGGGCAGGTATCCACGAGCAGTACTTC
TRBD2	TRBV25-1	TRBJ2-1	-	CASSPSGRVYNEQFF	TGTGCCAGCAGTCCAAGCGGGAGGGTCTACAATGAGCAGTTCTTC
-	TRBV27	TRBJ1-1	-	CASSLWGGNTEAFF	TGTGCCAGCAGTTTATGGGGGGGGAACACTGAAGCTTTCTTT
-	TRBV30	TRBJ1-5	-	CAWDSNSNQPQHF	TGTGCCTGGGACAGCAATAGCAATCAGCCCCAGCATTTT
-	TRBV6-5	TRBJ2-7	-	CASSPGLSGPYEQYF	TGTGCCAGCAGCCCGGGACTGTCGGGGCCCTACGAGCAGTACTTC
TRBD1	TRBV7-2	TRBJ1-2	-	CASSTRTGGKYGYTF	TGTGCCAGCAGCACAAGGACAGGGGGCAAGTATGGCTACACCTTC
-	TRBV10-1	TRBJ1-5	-	CASSGGRGPNQPQHF	TGCGCCAGCAGTGGTGGACGGGGGCCCAATCAGCCCCAGCATTTT
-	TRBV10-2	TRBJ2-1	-	CASSAHNEQFF	TGCGCCAGCAGTGCGCACAATGAGCAGTTCTTC
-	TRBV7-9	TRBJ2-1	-	CASSLVGGFYNEQFF	TGTGCCAGCAGCTTAGTTGGAGGGTTCTACAATGAGCAGTTCTTC
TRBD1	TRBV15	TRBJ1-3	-	CATSSLKGANTIYF	TGTGCCACCAGCAGCCTTAAGGGGGCAAACACCATATATTTT
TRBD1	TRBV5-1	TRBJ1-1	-	CASSSQGANTEAFF	TGCGCCAGCAGCTCGCAGGGGGCCAACACTGAAGCTTTCTTT
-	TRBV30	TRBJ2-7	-	CAWSSGSYEQYF	TGTGCCTGGAGTAGCGGCTCCTACGAGCAGTACTTC
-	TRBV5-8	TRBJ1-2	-	CASSWGGLGNGYTF	TGTGCCAGCAGCTGGGGGGGATTGGGGAATGGCTACACCTTC
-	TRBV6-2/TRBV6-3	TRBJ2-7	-	CASSYPNVGSEQYF	TGTGCCAGCAGTTACCCCAACGTTGGGTCGGAGCAGTACTTC
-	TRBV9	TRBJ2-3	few	CASSVGGSRITDTQYF	TGTGCCAGCAGCGTAGGTGGCTCAAGAATCACAGATACGCAGTATTTT
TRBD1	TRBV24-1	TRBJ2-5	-	CATSEAIGDREETQYF	TGTGCCACCAGTGAAGCAATTGGGGACAGAGAAGAGACCCAGTACTTC
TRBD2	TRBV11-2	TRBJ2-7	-	CASSLDRRLAFHEQYF	TGTGCCAGCAGCTTAGATAGGAGACTAGCGTTCCACGAGCAGTACTTC
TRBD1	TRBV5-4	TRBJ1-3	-	CASTMTGNGNTIYF	TGTGCCAGCACCATGACAGGGAACGGAAACACCATATATTTT
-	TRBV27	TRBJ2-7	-	CASSLVVGRGYEQYF	TGTGCCAGCAGTTTAGTGGTTGGCAGGGGCTACGAGCAGTACTTC
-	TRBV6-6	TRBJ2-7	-	CASTLPDSPYEQYF	TGTGCCAGCACCCTCCCAGACAGTCCCTACGAGCAGTACTTC
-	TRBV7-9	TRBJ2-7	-	CASSLSNEQYF	TGTGCCAGCAGCTTGAGCAACGAGCAGTACTTC
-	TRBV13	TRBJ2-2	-	CASSLDNNLMELFF	TGTGCCAGCAGCTTAGACAATAATCTAATGGAGCTGTTTTTT
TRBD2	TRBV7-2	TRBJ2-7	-	CASSSRTSGSRYEQYF	TGTGCCAGCAGCTCCCGGACTAGCGGGAGTAGGTACGAGCAGTACTTC
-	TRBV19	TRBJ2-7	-	CASRRQSGEQYF	TGTGCCAGTAGGAGGCAGTCCGGCGAGCAGTACTTC
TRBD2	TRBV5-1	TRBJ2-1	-	CASSTGLAGGSYNEQFF	TGCGCCAGCAGCACGGGACTAGCGGGAGGATCCTACAATGAGCAGTTCTTC
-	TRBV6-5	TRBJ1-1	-	CASRGHAEAFF	TGTGCCAGCCGGGGGCACGCTGAAGCTTTCTTT